These T cell receptor beta chains were read from a single sample in a study of T cells in Graves' hyperthyroidism and ophthalmopathy. TCRdb analysed the multiplex PCR reads with MiXCR anew, one entry per CDR3 protein. The table lists a few hundred thousand distinct CDR3 sequences, around a sixth of them singletons. Sequenced: blood. These receptors were collected from a woman in her twenties or thirties with Graves' hyperthyroidism. Each CDR3 is given with its conserved first and last residue. D genes are given only for firm matches. Some rows have no size entry. The others give once, few or many, or a class for an expanded clone.

D	size	V	J	DNA	CDR3
NA	few	TRBV20-1	TRBJ2-7	TGCAGTGCTAGATTTTGGCGTGCGTCCTACGAGCAGTACTTC	CSARFWRASYEQYF
TRBD2	few	TRBV18	TRBJ2-5	TGTGCCAGCTCACCGACTAGCCGAGAGACCCAGTACTTC	CASSPTSRETQYF
NA	many	TRBV7-2	TRBJ2-1	TGTGCCAGCAGTTGGGCGGAAGTGGGAACCGATGAGCAGTTCTTC	CASSWAEVGTDEQFF
NA	many	TRBV28	TRBJ1-2	TGTGCCAGCAGTTCTCAGGGACGGTATGGCTACACCTTC	CASSSQGRYGYTF
TRBD2	NA	TRBV9	TRBJ2-1	TGTGCCAGCAGCGTTACCGGGACTAGCGCCCCAGGTTACAATGAGCAGTTCTTC	CASSVTGTSAPGYNEQFF
NA	many	TRBV29-1	TRBJ2-7	TGCAGCGTCTTAACGGGACGGAGCTACGAGCAGTACTTC	CSVLTGRSYEQYF
NA	many	TRBV5-1	TRBJ1-1	TGCGCCAGCAGCTTTGACAGTAACACTGAAGCTTTCTTT	CASSFDSNTEAFF
TRBD1	many	TRBV7-9	TRBJ1-1	TGTGCCAGCAGTAGGCCGGGACAGGGGATTCGGGGCACTGAAGCTTTCTTT	CASSRPGQGIRGTEAFF
NA	NA	TRBV6-2/TRBV6-3	TRBJ2-3	TGTGCCAGCAGTTACAGGACCCCATTTGGGCAGTATTTT	CASSYRTPFGQYF
NA	many	TRBV3-1	TRBJ1-2	TGTGCCAGCAGCCATGGCAGGAACCTTTTCGGCTACACCTTC	CASSHGRNLFGYTF
TRBD2	NA	TRBV3-1	TRBJ2-5	TGTGCCAGCAGCCAAGGTAAAATAGCGGGAGCAACTAGCGGGGAGACCCAGTACTTC	CASSQGKIAGATSGETQYF
NA	NA	TRBV7-3	TRBJ1-1	TGTGCCAGCAGCTTAACAGGGGATTTGAACACTGAAGCTTTCTTT	CASSLTGDLNTEAFF
NA	many	TRBV20-1	TRBJ2-7	TGCAGTGCTAGTCTTACTTCCCACGAGCAGTACTTC	CSASLTSHEQYF
TRBD1	many	TRBV5-1	TRBJ1-2	TGCGCCAGCAGCTTGGTTCAGGGGGCGCAGGGCTACACCTTC	CASSLVQGAQGYTF
NA	many	TRBV7-9	TRBJ2-2	TGTGCCAGCAGCCCTCAGGGGGGAGATAACACCGGGGAGCTGTTTTTT	CASSPQGGDNTGELFF
TRBD2	many	TRBV30	TRBJ2-3	TGTGCCTGGGGACTAGCGGGAGCGGCAGATACGCAGTATTTT	CAWGLAGAADTQYF
NA	many	TRBV6-1	TRBJ1-4	TGTGCCAGCAGTGGATCCGGGGTAGTGAGTGAAAAACTGTTTTTT	CASSGSGVVSEKLFF
NA	many	TRBV7-2	TRBJ1-4	TGTGCCAGCAGCCGAGGTCCACTGGGGACTGAAAAACTGTTTTTT	CASSRGPLGTEKLFF
NA	NA	TRBV7-2	TRBJ2-1	TGTGCCAGCAGCTTATTCGCGGTAGGGATTGACAATGAGCAGTTCTTC	CASSLFAVGIDNEQFF
NA	few	TRBV15	TRBJ2-2	TGTGCCACCAGCAGAGATCGAACCCGCGGGGCCGGGGAGCTGTTTTTT	CATSRDRTRGAGELFF
NA	NA	TRBV27	TRBJ2-2	TGTGCCAGCAGGCTACACACCGGGGAGCTGTTTTTT	CASRLHTGELFF
NA	many	TRBV7-2	TRBJ2-7	TGTGCCAGCAGCTCCGAGTGGGACGCCTACGAGCAGTACTTC	CASSSEWDAYEQYF
TRBD1	many	TRBV27	TRBJ1-1	TGTGCCAGCAGTCTTACAGGGGGCCGGAATACTGAAGCTTTCTTT	CASSLTGGRNTEAFF
TRBD1	many	TRBV12-3/TRBV12-4	TRBJ1-3	TGTGCCAGCAGCTGGGACAGTCTCAGCTCTGGAAACACCATATATTTT	CASSWDSLSSGNTIYF
NA	many	TRBV11-2	TRBJ2-1	TGTGCCAGCAGCTTGGGTGTTCACAATGAGCAGTTCTTC	CASSLGVHNEQFF
TRBD1	many	TRBV2	TRBJ1-1	TGTGCCAGCAGCACCCAGGGGGTAAGAACTGAAGCTTTCTTT	CASSTQGVRTEAFF
TRBD1	NA	TRBV19	TRBJ2-1	TGTGCCAGTAGCAACACAGGGGGCAATGAGCAGTTCTTC	CASSNTGGNEQFF
TRBD2	many	TRBV15	TRBJ2-3	TGTGCCACCAGCAGAAGGCCACCCGGGACTAGCGGGAGGGCCGAGGATACGCAGTATTTT	CATSRRPPGTSGRAEDTQYF
NA	few	TRBV24-1	TRBJ2-1	TGTGCCACCAGTGGAGCGCCGTCCTACAATGAGCAGTTCTTC	CATSGAPSYNEQFF
NA	many	TRBV2	TRBJ2-7	TGTGCCAGCAGGACCGGAAGGGGATACGAGCAGTACTTC	CASRTGRGYEQYF
TRBD1	few	TRBV19	TRBJ2-5	TGTGCCAGTAGTACCGTGCATGAAAGGGGGCAGGGAGAGACCCAGTACTTC	CASSTVHERGQGETQYF
NA	many	TRBV30	TRBJ2-2	TGTGCCTGGAGTCACGACGGGGGACTTCTTTCTAACACCGGGGAGCTGTTTTTT	CAWSHDGGLLSNTGELFF
TRBD1	NA	TRBV14	TRBJ1-1	TGTGCCAGCAGCGAGCGAGACAGGGGGCTTGTCACTGAAGCTTTCTTT	CASSERDRGLVTEAFF
TRBD1	NA	TRBV29-1	TRBJ2-7	TGCAGCGTTGGGGGTATGGACAGGAACTCCTACGAGCAGTACTTC	CSVGGMDRNSYEQYF
NA	many	TRBV7-9	TRBJ2-7	TGTGCCAGCAGCTTGGGGCAGGAATACTACGAGCAGTACTTC	CASSLGQEYYEQYF
NA	NA	TRBV10-3	TRBJ2-1	TGTGCCATCAGTGATTATCGGGAAAGTGAGCAGTTCTTC	CAISDYRESEQFF
NA	many	TRBV20-1	TRBJ2-7	TGCAGTGCTAGACCACCAGGGGAACACGAGCAGTACTTC	CSARPPGEHEQYF
NA	many	TRBV6-1	TRBJ1-5	TGTGCCAGCAGGCTTGGAAGCAATCAGCCCCAGCATTTT	CASRLGSNQPQHF
NA	NA	TRBV14	TRBJ2-7	TGTGCCAGCAGCCAAGATAAACTGGAAGATTACGAGCAGTACTTC	CASSQDKLEDYEQYF
NA	many	TRBV30	TRBJ2-2	TGTGCCTGGACCGGGATCCTTGGGACCGGGGAGCTGTTTTTT	CAWTGILGTGELFF
NA	many	TRBV12-3/TRBV12-4	TRBJ2-2	TGTGCCAGCAGTTCCCACAGGATTGGGTCCGCCGGGGAGCTGTTTTTT	CASSSHRIGSAGELFF
NA	NA	TRBV20-1	TRBJ2-1	TGCAGTGCTCAGGGACTTTCAAATGAGCAGTTCTTC	CSAQGLSNEQFF
NA	NA	TRBV19	TRBJ2-3	TGTGCCAGTAGTAACCCGGGGAGCACAGATACGCAGTATTTT	CASSNPGSTDTQYF
NA	many	TRBV12-3/TRBV12-4	TRBJ1-6	TGTGCCAGCAGTTTCCCTCGGTCACCCCTCCACTTT	CASSFPRSPLHF
TRBD1	few	TRBV6-1	TRBJ2-1	TGTGCCAGCAGGTCCGACAGGGAACGACACAATGAGCAGTTCTTC	CASRSDRERHNEQFF